This T cell receptor (beta chain) was captured by sequencing in a study of control samples from healthy donors and cancer patients. Method: immunoSEQ multiplex PCR; TCRdb's copy keeps in-frame clones and lacks some. The sample comprises roughly 130,000 clones, around nine tenths of which are singletons, and almost 2.5% rests with the top ten. The sequenced material came from blood. This TCR derives from a young man in good health.

The CDR3 nucleotides are TGTGCCAGCAGCTTAAACAGGGAGGATGAGCAGTTCTTC. Its protein is CASSLNREDEQFF. The J gene is TRBJ2-1, the V gene TRBV7-3; perhaps D is TRBD1 or TRBD2 (6 bases each). This CDR3 comprises 13 residues. Trimming removed 1 base at V and 8 bases at J, with 9 bases between. Germline V CDR1 and CDR2: SGHTA, FQGTGA.